This section outlines one T cell receptor beta chain sequence together with its context. Its target is not known. This entry is derived from a study of T cell responses to AZD1222 COVID-19 vaccine. Study-wide points: Clonal diversity may have been underestimated in mostly white British donors. Nearly half of spike-specific TCRs reportedly target unmutated variant regions.

This CDR3 contains 13 residues. CDR1 is MNHEY and CDR2 is SVGAGI in the germline V gene. V was clipped by 9 bases and J by 0 bases, with 6 bases between them. TCRdb keeps only in-frame clones here, not all; method: immunoSEQ multiplex PCR. The sample has more than 140,000 clones, around 91% seen once. The chain recombines TRBV6-5 with TRBJ2-6; D remains ambiguous. This material consisted of peripheral blood, taken on day 0 of AZD1222 vaccination. The receptor was isolated from an adult in good health. The DNA of the CDR3 is TGTGCCAGTAGATACTCTGGGGCCAACGTCCTGACTTTC. Translating gives CASRYSGANVLTF.